The clone carrying this T cell receptor beta chain was detected a few times. This sample's TCRbeta library carried unique molecular identifier barcodes. TCRdb used MiXCR to reprocess the PCR reads, holding one entry per CDR3 protein. The sample holds 250,000 to 350,000 distinct CDR3 sequences; 9.9% are singletons and the top ten take 9.5% to 13%. From germline, CDR1 is LGHNA and CDR2 YNFKEQ. Trimming left V 1 base short and J 6 bases short, with 19 bases between. The CDR3 is 18 residues long. These data come from a study of T-cell reconstitution after alpha-beta-depleted transplantation in children. The J gene is TRBJ1-6, the V gene TRBV4-2; the D gene is possibly TRBD1 (5 bases). The TCR was taken from a human donor who donated a stem cell graft to a child with SCID. The sample was PBMCs from the stem cell graft donor, taken from the stem cell graft. CDR3 bases: TGTGCCAGCAGCCAAGTTTCCCCCAGCCAGGGTGGTAATTCACCCCTCCACTTT. This codes for CASSQVSPSQGGNSPLHF.